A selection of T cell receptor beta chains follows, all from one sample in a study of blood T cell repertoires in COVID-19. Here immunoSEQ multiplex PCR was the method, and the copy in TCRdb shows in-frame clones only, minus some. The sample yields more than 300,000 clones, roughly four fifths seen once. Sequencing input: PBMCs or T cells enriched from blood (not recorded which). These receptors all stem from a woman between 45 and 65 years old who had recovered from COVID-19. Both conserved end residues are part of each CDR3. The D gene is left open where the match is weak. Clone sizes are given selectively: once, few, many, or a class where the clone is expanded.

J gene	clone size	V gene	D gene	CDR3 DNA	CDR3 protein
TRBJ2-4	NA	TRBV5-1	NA	TGCGCCACCCGGGGATTCGAGGAGGGCATTCAGTACTTC	CATRGFEEGIQYF
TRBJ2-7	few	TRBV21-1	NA	TGTGCCAGCAGCAATAACAGCAACCAGCACCACGAGCAGTACTTC	CASSNNSNQHHEQYF
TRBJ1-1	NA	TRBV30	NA	TGTGCCTGGACAGGGTTCAACACTGAAGCTTTCTTT	CAWTGFNTEAFF
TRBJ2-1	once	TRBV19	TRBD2	TGTGCCAGTAGTGGGGGGGAGACCTACAATGAGCAGTTCTTC	CASSGGETYNEQFF
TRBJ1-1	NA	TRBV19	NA	TGTGCCAGTAGTATAGTCGGGGAGAACACTGAAGCTTTCTTT	CASSIVGENTEAFF
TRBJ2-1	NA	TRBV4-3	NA	TGCGCCAGCAGCCAAGATCCCTCCTTAACCTACAATGAGCAGTTCTTC	CASSQDPSLTYNEQFF
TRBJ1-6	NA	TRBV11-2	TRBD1	TGTGCCAGCAGCTCAGGGGGCAGGAATAATTCACCCCTCCACTTT	CASSSGGRNNSPLHF
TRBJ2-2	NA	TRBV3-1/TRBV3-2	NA	TGTGCCAGCAGCCTCCGGCCGAGGGACGGGGAGCTGTTTTTT	CASSLRPRDGELFF
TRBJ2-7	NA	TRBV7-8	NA	TGTGCCAGCAGCTTAGGGGATAGGGGGGGGACCTACGAGCAGTACTTC	CASSLGDRGGTYEQYF
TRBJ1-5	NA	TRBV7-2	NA	TGTGCCAGCAGCCCCTTAGGGAGTAGCAATCAGCCCCAGCATTTT	CASSPLGSSNQPQHF
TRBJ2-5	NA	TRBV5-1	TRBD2	TGCGCCAGCAGCTCGCTCATAACTAGCGGGTCCGGAGCCCAGTACTTC	CASSSLITSGSGAQYF
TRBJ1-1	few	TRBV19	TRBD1	TGTGCCAGTAGTGTGAGACAGGGGGTTACTGAAGCTTTCTTT	CASSVRQGVTEAFF
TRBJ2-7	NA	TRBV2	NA	TGTGCCAGCAGTGAGCAGGGTGCGAGCGACGAGCAGTACTTC	CASSEQGASDEQYF
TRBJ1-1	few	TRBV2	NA	TGTGCCAGCAGTGACCCCACAGGGAGTACTGAAGCTTTCTTT	CASSDPTGSTEAFF
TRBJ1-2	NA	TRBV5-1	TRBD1	TGCGCCAGCAGCGGGGACAGGGGGGCTCTTAACTATGGCTACACCTTC	CASSGDRGALNYGYTF
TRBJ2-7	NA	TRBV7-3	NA	TGTGCCAGCAGCCCAGACCCGACACCTTCCTACGAGCAGTACTTC	CASSPDPTPSYEQYF
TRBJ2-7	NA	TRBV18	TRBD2	TGTGCCAGCTCCCCAGGGACTAGCGACTCCTACGAGCAGTACTTC	CASSPGTSDSYEQYF
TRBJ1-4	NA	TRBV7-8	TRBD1	TGTGCCAGCAGCTTTCAGGGGGCAGGTGAAAAACTGTTTTTT	CASSFQGAGEKLFF
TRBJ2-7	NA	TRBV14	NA	TGTGCCAGCAGCCAGCAGGTAATCGCCAACTCCTACGAGCAGTACTTC	CASSQQVIANSYEQYF
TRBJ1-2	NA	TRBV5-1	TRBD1	TGCGCCAGCAGCTACGGGACAGGGGGCGACGGCTACACCTTC	CASSYGTGGDGYTF
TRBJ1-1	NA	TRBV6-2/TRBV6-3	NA	TGTGCCAGCAGCCAACGGGAGACCGCCATGGAAGCTTTCTTT	CASSQRETAMEAFF
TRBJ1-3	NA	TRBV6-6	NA	TGTGCCAGCAGCCGAATGAGGGCCTCGAGCTCTGGAAACACCATATATTTT	CASSRMRASSSGNTIYF
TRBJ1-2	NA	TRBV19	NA	TGTGCCAGTAGTATTGCGGGGGACTATGGCTACACCTTC	CASSIAGDYGYTF
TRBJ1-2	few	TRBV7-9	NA	TGTGCCAGCAGCTTAGCGTCAGGGCCCGGCTACACCTTC	CASSLASGPGYTF